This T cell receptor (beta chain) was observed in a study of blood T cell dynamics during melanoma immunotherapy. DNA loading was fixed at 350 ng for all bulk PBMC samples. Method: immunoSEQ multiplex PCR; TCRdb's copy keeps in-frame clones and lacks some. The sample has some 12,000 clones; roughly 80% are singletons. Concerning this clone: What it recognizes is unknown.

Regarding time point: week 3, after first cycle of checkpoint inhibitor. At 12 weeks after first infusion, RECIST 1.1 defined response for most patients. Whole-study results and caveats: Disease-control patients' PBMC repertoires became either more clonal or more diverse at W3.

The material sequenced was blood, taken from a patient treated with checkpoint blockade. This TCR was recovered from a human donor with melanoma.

DNA for the CDR3: TGCGCCAGCAGCTTGCTAGGGGCCACTGAAGCTTTCTTT. This gives the protein CASSLLGATEAFF. The rearrangement joins TRBV5-1 to TRBJ1-1; a weak D match, TRBD1 (5 bases). Between the trimmed V and J ends, which lost 1 base and 4 bases, there was a span of 8 bases. Germline V gives CDR1 SGHRS, CDR2 YFSETQ. The CDR3 has 13 amino acids.